This TCR beta chain originates from a study of OX40 agonist ivuxolimab in advanced cancers. Whole-study context: Patients received the agonistic anti-OX40 (CD134) antibody ivuxolimab.

Assay: immunoSEQ multiplex PCR; the TCRdb copy retains only in-frame clones and omits some. The top ten hold 0.95% to 1.5% of the sample, which has about 64,000 clones, 80% seen once. This CDR3 contains 16 residues. The V segment lost 2 bases and the J segment 3 bases; nucleotides outside the gene matches: 6. The germline gives CDR1 MRHNA, CDR2 SNTAGT. The material was CD4+ or CD8+ T cells sorted from blood, obtained in a trial of the OX40 agonist ivuxolimab. The chain is built from TRBV6-4 and TRBJ2-3; 9 bases are a match to TRBD2. The TCR originated in an adult with an advanced solid tumor such as melanoma, head and neck, liver or kidney cancer. The CDR3 here is CASSDRAGGPTDTQYF. The CDR3 nucleotides are TGTGCCAGCAGTGACAGGGCGGGGGGGCCGACAGATACGCAGTATTTT.